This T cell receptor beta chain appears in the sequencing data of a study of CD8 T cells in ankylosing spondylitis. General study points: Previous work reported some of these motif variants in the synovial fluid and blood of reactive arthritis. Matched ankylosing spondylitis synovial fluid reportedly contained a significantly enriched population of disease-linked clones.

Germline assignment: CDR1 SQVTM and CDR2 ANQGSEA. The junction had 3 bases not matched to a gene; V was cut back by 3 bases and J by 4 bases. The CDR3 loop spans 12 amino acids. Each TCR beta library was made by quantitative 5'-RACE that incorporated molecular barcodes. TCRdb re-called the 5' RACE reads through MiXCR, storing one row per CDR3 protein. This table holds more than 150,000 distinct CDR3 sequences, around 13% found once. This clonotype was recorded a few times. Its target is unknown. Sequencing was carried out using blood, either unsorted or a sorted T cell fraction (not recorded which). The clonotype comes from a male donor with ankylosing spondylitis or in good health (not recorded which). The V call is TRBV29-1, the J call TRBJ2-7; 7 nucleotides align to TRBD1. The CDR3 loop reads CSVESGGYEQYF. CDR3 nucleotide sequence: TGCAGCGTTGAGTCAGGGGGTTACGAGCAGTACTTC.